Each of the 2 T cell receptor beta chains below was sequenced from the same sample in a study of a mutant IDH1 vaccine in newly diagnosed glioma. Time point denoted: baseline, week 1 (first vaccination visit). Treatment noted: pre-vaccination baseline after standard-of-care therapy. The assay was immunoSEQ multiplex PCR, and TCRdb's table has in-frame clones only and misses some. This table holds 45,000 to 65,000 clones, approximately 78% found once. Material: PBMCs, obtained from a glioma patient treated with radiotherapy, temozolomide or both. The receptors shown here come from a man between 18 and 35 years old with glioma.

The CDR3 region is CAWSEGLAGGGDTQYF. DNA for the CDR3: TGTGCCTGGAGTGAAGGACTAGCGGGAGGAGGAGATACGCAGTATTTT. V gene TRBV30 combines with J gene TRBJ2-3; 14 bases fit TRBD2. The germline CDR1 and CDR2 sequences are GTSNPN and SVGIG (reference sequence). After removal of 1 base from V and 5 bases from J, the junction contained 5 bases not matched to a gene. The CDR3 spans 16 residues.

This clone was detected only once. The chain carries TRBV2 and TRBJ1-2; possible D gene TRBD1, 6 bases. Germline CDR1 and CDR2: SNHLY and FYNNEI. V gave up 2 bases and J gave up 8 bases, with 12 bases separating them. The CDR3 extends over 13 amino acids. The CDR3 nucleotides read TGTGCCAGCAGTGAAATGAGGGGGAGAGGCTACACCTTC. The encoded protein is CASSEMRGRGYTF.